This T cell receptor beta chain was sequenced during a study of blood T cell repertoires in COVID-19. Study-wide background: Acute and convalescent COVID-19 samples came from the United States, Italy and Spain. In each case, the material was cDNA or gDNA derived from T cells, B-cell-depleted T cells, or PBMCs.

The germline V and J ends were trimmed by 6 bases and 3 bases, with 11 bases remaining between them. CDR3 length: 14 amino acids. From germline, CDR1 is MDHEN and CDR2 SYDVKM. As originally analysed: Counts of nucleated cells, estimated from reference gene primer amplification, were obtained. The data were produced by immunoSEQ multiplex PCR, yet TCRdb's version contains in-frame clones alone and is incomplete. The D gene and trimming were derived from the DNA, and the V and J assignments and clone size from that table. The sample comprises 280,000 or so clones, around 85% of which are singletons, and around 2.1% rests with the top ten.

Source material: peripheral blood. This clonotype was sampled from a woman between 25 and 40 years old who had recovered from COVID-19. This chain links TRBV28 with TRBJ2-2; D perhaps matches TRBD2 (5 bases). In DNA, the CDR3 is TGTGCCAGCAGCCTGGCCGGGGACACCGGGGAGCTGTTTTTT. This translates into CASSLAGDTGELFF.